This T cell receptor beta chain was captured in a study of blood T cell repertoires in COVID-19. On the study more broadly: The study drew acute and convalescent COVID-19 samples from the United States, Italy and Spain. PBMCs, B-cell-depleted T cells, or T cells were the source of the cDNA or gDNA that made up the material.

Authors' data handling: Using reference gene primer amplification, nucleated cell counts were estimated. The method was immunoSEQ multiplex PCR; TCRdb's version includes in-frame clones alone and lacks a portion of them. V and J calls and clone size are as listed in that table; D and trimming were resolved from the DNA. The sample records about 140,000 clones, approximately 85% being singletons. Germline V gives CDR1 KGHDR, CDR2 SFDVKD. The CDR3 runs to 13 residues. V was cut by 6 bases and J by 2 bases, with 7 bases left in between. The source material was peripheral blood. The chain couples TRBV24-1 to TRBJ2-1, with D possibly TRBD2 on 5 matching bases. This TCR was recovered from an elderly woman with acute or convalescent COVID-19. CDR3 in DNA: TGTGCCACCAGTCCGGGGACCTACAATGAGCAGTTCTTC. Encoded protein: CATSPGTYNEQFF.